These 25 T cell receptor beta chains originate from one sample sequenced in a study of memory CD4+ T cells and cytomegalovirus serostatus. The sort gate was single viable CD3+CD4+CD8-CD45RO+ cells for memory CD4+ T cells. Profiled with immunoSEQ multiplex PCR; TCRdb holds only in-frame clones, not every one. The repertoire has roughly 86,000 clones, 75% to 90% of them found once; the top ten carry 3.5% to 4%. Sample: memory CD4+ T cells from blood. The receptor set was obtained from an adult in good health and CMV-seropositive.

The sample holds one count of this clone. The V and J genes are TRBV6-1 and TRBJ2-7; D remains ambiguous. CDR1 MNHNS and CDR2 SASEGT come from the germline V gene. This CDR3 is 14 amino acids long. The V gene lost 11 bases and the J gene lost 4 bases, with 21 bases spanning the gap. CDR3 sequence reads: CASNVVLPFYEQYF. For the CDR3, the DNA is TGTGCCTCAAATGTGGTCCTCCCCTTTTACGAGCAGTACTTC.

V usage is TRBV2 and J usage is TRBJ1-1, with D tentatively TRBD1 (6 bases). This CDR3 region has 13 residues. With 6 bases removed from V and 6 bases from J, the gap between germline ends came to 14 bases. Germline lookup yields CDR1 SNHLY and CDR2 FYNNEI. CDR3 in DNA: TGTGCCAGCAGGGTACAGGGAATCTCTGAAGCTTTCTTT. It yields the protein CASRVQGISEAFF.

V gene TRBV19 combines with J gene TRBJ1-1; D uncertain. Germline CDR1 LNHDA, CDR2 SQIVND (reference sequence). CDR3 length: 13 amino acids. V was clipped by 5 bases and J by 4 bases, with 11 bases between them. The CDR3 DNA is TGTGCCAGTAGTGTCCGGGGTCTCACTGAAGCTTTCTTT. Encoded protein: CASSVRGLTEAFF.

The V and J genes are TRBV28 and TRBJ2-1; 14 bases fit TRBD2. Germline V gives CDR1 MDHEN, CDR2 SYDVKM. Trimming at V came to 9 bases and at J to 7 bases, leaving 11 bases not matched to a gene. The CDR3 has 16 amino acids. The CDR3 reads CASPSSGTSGRNEQFF. CDR3 in DNA: TGTGCCAGTCCCTCTTCCGGGACTAGCGGGAGAAATGAGCAGTTCTTC.

This clone was counted a few times. The chain uses TRBV5-1 and TRBJ2-7; perhaps TRBD2 as D (5 bases). V lost 2 bases to trimming and J lost 0 bases, with 9 bases between them. The CDR3 covers 14 residues. Germline CDR1 and CDR2: SGHRS and YFSETQ. The CDR3: CASSFRRGSYEQYF. In DNA, the CDR3 is TGCGCCAGCAGCTTCCGACGGGGCTCCTACGAGCAGTACTTC.

By its share, this clone is medium-sized. The V call is TRBV9, the J call TRBJ2-1; TRBD2 matches at 7 bases. V gave up 3 bases and J gave up 6 bases; unmatched junction bases: 3. The germline CDR1 and CDR2 sequences are SGDLS and YYNGEE. This CDR3 spans 13 amino acids. The CDR3 sequence: CASSEGLLNEQFF. In DNA, the CDR3 is TGTGCCAGCAGCGAGGGACTACTCAATGAGCAGTTCTTC.

The genes are TRBV6-5 and TRBJ2-7; D gene uncertain. The germline gives CDR1 MNHEY, CDR2 SVGAGI. The CDR3 is 14 residues long. Trimming removed 0 bases from V and 0 bases from J, with 6 bases in between. As DNA, the CDR3 is TGTGCCAGCAGTTACTCCCCAGTCTCCTACGAGCAGTACTTC. It is translated as CASSYSPVSYEQYF.

V gene TRBV2 combines with J gene TRBJ1-5, with D possibly matching TRBD1 (5 bases). Germline assignment: CDR1 SNHLY and CDR2 FYNNEI. The CDR3 spans 15 residues. Between the trimmed V and J ends, which lost 6 bases and 2 bases, there was a span of 14 bases. The CDR3 DNA is TGTGCCAGCAGCCCCCCCGGAGGGGGCAATCAGCCCCAGCATTTT. Protein product: CASSPPGGGNQPQHF.

The chain links TRBV19 to TRBJ2-5, with a weak D call TRBD2 (6 bases). This CDR3 has 14 residues. CDR1 LNHDA and CDR2 SQIVND come from the germline V gene (reference sequence). The V and J ends lost 4 bases and 4 bases respectively, with 13 bases between them. The CDR3 here is CASSNGGTSETQYF. The CDR3 coding sequence is TGTGCCAGTAGTAATGGGGGGACGTCAGAGACCCAGTACTTC.

This clone was seen a single time. The chain carries TRBV7-9 and TRBJ1-4, with a weak D call TRBD1 (5 bases). V was cut by 5 bases and J by 6 bases, with 22 bases left in between. From germline, CDR1 is SEHNR and CDR2 FQNEAQ (reference sequence). CDR3 length equals 17 residues. CDR3 region: CASSRGSTGSRDEKLFF. CDR3 DNA sequence: TGTGCCAGCAGCAGGGGCTCCACAGGAAGCCGGGATGAAAAACTGTTTTTT.

The chain links TRBV7-9 to TRBJ2-5; D is uncertain. Germline CDR1 SEHNR, CDR2 FQNEAQ (reference sequence). The CDR3 loop spans 13 amino acids. With 1 base removed from V and 2 bases from J, the gap between germline ends came to 5 bases. CDR3 loop: CASSLDTQETQYF. DNA for the CDR3: TGTGCCAGCAGCTTAGACACACAAGAGACCCAGTACTTC.

The chain combines TRBV7-2 with TRBJ2-3; no clear D. The ends were cut back, 1 base at V and 2 bases at J, with 7 bases in the middle. The CDR3 totals 14 residues. Looked up from germline, CDR1 is SGHTA and CDR2 is FQGNSA. The CDR3 nucleotides read TGTGCCAGCAGCTTAGTTCCTAACACAGATACGCAGTATTTT. It translates to CASSLVPNTDTQYF.

The genes are TRBV28 and TRBJ1-3; unclear D gene. Trimming took 5 bases from V and 0 from J, leaving 11 bases between them. CDR3 length equals 15 residues. Germline CDR1 and CDR2: MDHEN and SYDVKM. The CDR3 loop reads CASSPVRSSGNTIYF. The CDR3 DNA reads TGTGCCAGCAGTCCTGTCCGGAGCTCTGGAAACACCATATATTTT.

V is TRBV4-3 and J is TRBJ2-2, with D perhaps TRBD1 or TRBD2 (5 bases each). CDR1 is LGHNA and CDR2 is YSLEER in the germline V gene. Trimming stripped 4 bases from V and 6 bases from J, with 12 bases between. The length of the CDR3 is 14 residues. The CDR3: CASSRKRGSGELFF. CDR3 nucleotide sequence: TGCGCCAGCAGCCGGAAGAGGGGTTCCGGGGAGCTGTTTTTT.

The CDR3 here is CASSWHSGTGELFF. CDR3 DNA: TGTGCCAGCAGCTGGCATTCAGGAACCGGGGAGCTGTTTTTT. The V call is TRBV5-6, the J call TRBJ2-2; the D is unclear. CDR1 and CDR2 from the germline V gene are SGHDT and YYEEEE. Trimming pared 3 bases from V and 5 bases from J, leaving 11 bases between. CDR3 length: 14 amino acids.

V is TRBV12-5 and J is TRBJ2-7; 7 nucleotides agree with TRBD2. The trim removed 8 bases at V and 6 bases at J, leaving 16 bases unmatched. Germline V lookup: CDR1 LGHNT, CDR2 FRNRAP. The CDR3 length is 15 residues. The CDR3 region is CASFRGGVRRSEQYF. CDR3 bases: TGTGCTAGTTTTCGTGGGGGGGTTCGGCGCTCCGAGCAGTACTTC.

The gene calls are TRBV11-1 and TRBJ2-5, with a possible D match to TRBD2 (6 bases). The CDR3 contains 13 residues. V shed 5 bases and J shed 3 bases, with 10 bases lying between them. Germline-derived CDR1 and CDR2 are SGHAT and FQDESV (reference sequence). The CDR3 coding sequence is TGTGCCAGCAGCGGGTCGGGGGAAGAGACCCAGTACTTC. It translates to CASSGSGEETQYF.

V usage is TRBV28 and J usage is TRBJ1-2; D unresolved. CDR1 is MDHEN, CDR2 SYDVKM, per germline. This CDR3 is built from 13 residues. V was trimmed by 6 bases and J by 2 bases, leaving 10 bases between them. The CDR3 coding sequence is TGTGCCAGCAGGTTGGGAGGGAACTATGGCTACACCTTC. Protein: CASRLGGNYGYTF.

The V gene is TRBV4-2, the J gene TRBJ1-1, with D unclear. The CDR3 is 15 residues long. Looked up from germline, CDR1 is LGHNA and CDR2 is YNFKEQ. V dropped 1 base and J dropped 3 bases, with 12 bases sitting between them. The CDR3 loop is CASSQGGSEYTEAFF. In DNA, the CDR3 is TGTGCCAGCAGCCAAGGAGGCTCAGAGTACACTGAAGCTTTCTTT.

The chain is built from TRBV6-6 and TRBJ2-1; TRBD2 matches 8 bases. The CDR3 is 16 residues long. Germline lookup yields CDR1 MNHNY and CDR2 SVGAGI (reference sequence). V lost 5 bases and J lost 4; bases outside the gene matches: 10. The CDR3, as DNA: TGTGCCAGCAGTCGTATAGCGGGAAACTATTACAATGAGCAGTTCTTC. This translates into CASSRIAGNYYNEQFF.

The chain is built from TRBV2 and TRBJ1-6; the D is unclear. Looked up from germline, CDR1 is SNHLY and CDR2 is FYNNEI. This CDR3 region has 14 residues. The V end was cut by 6 bases, the J end by 13 bases, with 19 bases between. CDR3 sequence reads: CASSQKDPLAPLHF. The CDR3, as DNA: TGTGCCAGCAGCCAGAAAGACCCTTTGGCGCCCCTCCACTTT.

This chain uses TRBV9 with TRBJ1-4, with 7 bases fitting TRBD1. The CDR3 loop spans 16 amino acids. Per germline, CDR1 SGDLS and CDR2 YYNGEE. Trimming at V came to 1 base and at J to 0 bases, leaving 3 bases not matched to a gene. The CDR3 reads CASSVRGTATNEKLFF. As DNA, the CDR3 is TGTGCCAGCAGCGTAAGGGGGACAGCAACTAATGAAAAACTGTTTTTT.

The V call is TRBV2, the J call TRBJ1-5; 8 bases map to TRBD1. Looked up from germline, CDR1 is SNHLY and CDR2 is FYNNEI. The CDR3 loop spans 15 amino acids. V shed 7 bases and J 9 bases; nucleotides not matched to a gene: 14. The CDR3 region has the DNA TGTGCCAGCACTAGGCTAGGACAGGGTGCTTTGCCCCAGCATTTT. Its translation is CASTRLGQGALPQHF.

This clone was counted once. At one boundary the junction diverges from the germline segment, which might be a read error. This chain joins TRBV7-7 and TRBJ2-1, with 9 nucleotides matching TRBD1. Germline V gene data show CDR1 as SSHAT and CDR2 as FNYEAQ (reference sequence). The CDR3 sequence is 13 residues long. Here the CDR3 DNA reads TGTGCTAGCAGCTTAGACAGGGGGAATGAGCAGTTCTTC. As protein: CASSLDRGNEQFF. The full variable domain, rest sourced from reference TRBV7-7 and TRBJ2-1, is GAGVSQSPRYKVTKRGQDVTLRCDPISSHATLYWYQQALGQGPEFLTYFNYEAQPDKSGLPSDRFSAERPEGSISTLTIQRTEQRDSAMYRCASSLDRGNEQFFGPGTRLTVL.

Points on this clone: One end of the junction is discordant with germline, which a read error may explain. The chain couples TRBV5-4 to TRBJ2-7, with D possibly being TRBD1 (6 bases). Germline CDR1 is SGHNT and CDR2 is YYREEE (reference sequence). The CDR3 consists of 12 residues. This CDR3 reads CASSQTLDSRLF. For the CDR3, the DNA is TGTGCCAGCAGCCAAACATTGGACAGTCGACTCTTC.